This T cell receptor beta chain came from a study of blood T cells in healthy people across ages. Study-level points and caveats: PBMCs went unsorted, and a conclusive naive versus antigen-experienced comparison was therefore prevented. Strong correlation was found linking TCR beta diversity to naive T cell percentage. Aged donors had fewer naive CD4+ cells and lower diversity than long-lived donors. Roughly linear declines in TCR beta diversity per million T cells occurred with age.

A J-beta primer mix and a sample-barcoded 5' primer were used in a second PCR of about 7 to 12 cycles. One entry per CDR3 protein, called by TCRdb with MiXCR from the 5' RACE reads. The profile shows under 2,000,000 distinct CDR3 sequences, roughly 50% of them singletons. This clonotype was picked up many times. Its antigen is still unknown. The clonotype comes from a woman aged 40 to 50 in good health. Input material: blood.

DNA for the CDR3: TGTGCCTCGCGGACTAGCGGGGGTAGGGAGACCCAGTACTTC. Residues: CASRTSGGRETQYF. The chain joins TRBV12-3 or TRBV12-4 to TRBJ2-5; TRBD2 aligns across 13 bases. Unmatched junction bases numbered 8, after V lost 11 bases and J lost 5 bases. This CDR3 is 14 amino acids long.